The next 14 T cell receptor beta chains were all read from a single sample in a study of vaccination and CD4 T cells after COVID-19. The Oncomine TCR Beta short-read assay was what sequenced the DNA obtained from cultured CD4+ T cells. TCRdb re-called the PCR reads with MiXCR, one entry per CDR3 protein. This sample yields around 19,000 distinct CDR3 sequences, of which around 39% are seen a single time; around a sixth belongs to the top ten. For these TCRs, the target antigens are not known. This sample's treatment: approximately nine-day PBMC culture with coronavirus spike peptide pools or control peptides (ViraFEST assay). Specimen: CD4+ T cells from blood, cultured in vitro, collected before SARS-CoV-2 vaccination. These TCRs come from a human donor who received a COVID-19 vaccine.

Only a few counts were recorded for this clonotype. The chain joins TRBV9 to TRBJ2-3; the match to TRBD1 covers 8 bases. V shed 4 bases and J 3 bases; nucleotides not matched to a gene: 10. The V gene's germline CDR1 is SGDLS and CDR2 YYNGEE. CDR3 length: 16 amino acids. The CDR3 bases are TGTGCCAGCAGCCCCTACCGGACAGGGCGGACAGATACGCAGTATTTT. It translates to CASSPYRTGRTDTQYF.

The genes are TRBV5-4 and TRBJ2-2; TRBD2 is a possible D gene (5 bases). The CDR3 totals 16 residues. Trimming pared 3 bases from V and 2 bases from J, leaving 14 bases between. The germline gives CDR1 SGHNT, CDR2 YYREEE (reference sequence). CDR3 nucleotide sequence: TGTGCCAGCAGCTCGGTCCCGGGATCTAACACCGGGGAGCTGTTTTTT. Protein: CASSSVPGSNTGELFF.

In regard to this clonotype: Sequence at one end of the junction differs from germline and may be a read error. The chain has TRBV6-1 and TRBJ1-5; 7 nucleotides agree with TRBD1. The CDR3 extends over 17 amino acids. Germline CDR1 is MNHNS and CDR2 is SASEGT. The CDR3 sequence is CASRRTLTGTVNRPRHF. In nucleotides, the CDR3 is TGTGCCAGCAGGAGGACCTTAACCGGGACAGTTAATCGACCCCGGCATTTT.

CDR3 bases: TGTGCCTGGAGTGTGGGAACAGGGGTACAGACCCAGTACTTC. Amino acids: CAWSVGTGVQTQYF. The chain employs TRBV30 and TRBJ2-5; 7 nucleotides agree with TRBD1. Germline CDR1 is GTSNPN and CDR2 is SVGIG (reference sequence). CDR3 size: 14 residues. Trimming removed 0 bases from V and 6 bases from J; junction bases left unmatched: 7.

This clonotype was seen a handful of times. This rearrangement joins TRBV5-4 to TRBJ2-3, with TRBD2 matching 9 bases. This CDR3 is built from 12 residues. With 2 bases clipped from V and 9 bases from J, the junction kept 1 base outside the gene matches. Germline V CDR1 and CDR2: SGHNT, YYREEE (reference sequence). The CDR3 reads CASSFGLATQYF. CDR3 coding DNA: TGTGCCAGCAGCTTCGGACTAGCGACGCAGTATTTT.

This clonotype was seen a handful of times. This chain uses TRBV6-1 with TRBJ1-2; unclear D gene. Trimming left V 1 base short and J 5 bases short, with 8 bases between. Germline values: CDR1 MNHNS, CDR2 SASEGT. The CDR3 consists of 13 residues. The CDR3 is CASSEGPGYGYTF. The CDR3 DNA reads TGTGCCAGCAGTGAAGGCCCGGGGTATGGCTACACCTTC.

The chain combines TRBV6-1 with TRBJ2-2; 7 bases match TRBD1. The CDR3 totals 14 residues. Germline V gene lookup returns CDR1 MNHNS and CDR2 SASEGT. V dropped 9 bases and J dropped 0; count of bases not matched to a gene: 4. Written as DNA, the CDR3 is TGTGCCAGTTGGGACAGAACGAACACCGGGGAGCTGTTTTTT. It codes for CASWDRTNTGELFF.

This clonotype has only a few counts. This sequence joins TRBV30 and TRBJ1-6, with D perhaps matching TRBD1 (5 bases). Germline CDR1 and CDR2: GTSNPN and SVGIG (reference sequence). The V and J ends lost 4 bases and 8 bases respectively, with 21 bases between them. This CDR3 comprises 16 residues. The CDR3 spells CAWTPGGQGGDSPLHF. CDR3 in DNA: TGTGCCTGGACCCCCGGAGGGCAGGGTGGCGATTCACCCCTCCACTTT.

In nucleotides, the CDR3 is TGCGCCAGCAGAAGTGGGGCATCAGATACGCAGTATTTT. Amino acid sequence: CASRSGASDTQYF. This chain uses TRBV5-1 with TRBJ2-3; weak D call: TRBD1 (5 bases). This CDR3 spans 13 amino acids. Looked up from germline, CDR1 is SGHRS and CDR2 is YFSETQ. V lost 5 bases to trimming and J lost 4 bases, with 11 bases between them.

The chain couples TRBV27 to TRBJ2-5, with 16 bases identical to TRBD2. Per the germline V gene, CDR1 is MNHEY and CDR2 is SMNVEV (reference sequence). The CDR3 totals 17 residues. J lost 5 bases, V lost 8 bases, and 11 bases had no gene match. CDR3 residues: CASRPGTSGGAGETQYF. In DNA form, the CDR3 reads TGTGCCAGCCGTCCTGGGACTAGCGGGGGGGCCGGGGAGACCCAGTACTTC.

This clonotype has a handful of counts. The V call is TRBV7-2, the J call TRBJ2-5, with D possibly matching TRBD2 (6 bases). With 1 base removed from V and 3 bases from J, the gap between germline ends came to 12 bases. There are 15 residues in the CDR3. Germline values: CDR1 SGHTA, CDR2 FQGNSA. The CDR3 DNA reads as TGTGCCAGCAGCTTAGGAGGGCGGGGAGAAGAGACCCAGTACTTC. Its protein product is CASSLGGRGEETQYF.

V usage is TRBV19 and J usage is TRBJ1-5, with D hard to call. Germline loops: CDR1 LNHDA, CDR2 SQIVND (reference sequence). This CDR3 comprises 15 residues. V was trimmed by 6 bases and J by 0 bases, leaving 12 bases between them. The DNA of the CDR3 is TGTGCCAGTAGCGCACAGTGGGGTAGCAATCAGCCCCAGCATTTT. It is translated as CASSAQWGSNQPQHF.

This rearrangement joins TRBV12-3 or TRBV12-4 to TRBJ1-1; the D gene is possibly TRBD1 (5 bases). This CDR3 has 15 residues. Trimming took off 2 bases at V and 3 bases at J, with 13 bases between the two ends. The CDR3 DNA reads as TGTGCCAGCAGTTTACGATGGGGCGAGGACACTGAAGCTTTCTTT. Its translation: CASSLRWGEDTEAFF.

The rearrangement links TRBV19 to TRBJ2-3; a possible D gene is TRBD2 (5 bases). Trimming cost V 5 bases and J 5 bases, with 14 bases left between them. The germline gives CDR1 LNHDA, CDR2 SQIVND (reference sequence). The CDR3 is 14 residues long. CDR3 protein: CASSLGGTRDTQYF. CDR3 nucleotide sequence: TGTGCCAGTAGTCTTGGCGGAACTAGAGATACGCAGTATTTT.